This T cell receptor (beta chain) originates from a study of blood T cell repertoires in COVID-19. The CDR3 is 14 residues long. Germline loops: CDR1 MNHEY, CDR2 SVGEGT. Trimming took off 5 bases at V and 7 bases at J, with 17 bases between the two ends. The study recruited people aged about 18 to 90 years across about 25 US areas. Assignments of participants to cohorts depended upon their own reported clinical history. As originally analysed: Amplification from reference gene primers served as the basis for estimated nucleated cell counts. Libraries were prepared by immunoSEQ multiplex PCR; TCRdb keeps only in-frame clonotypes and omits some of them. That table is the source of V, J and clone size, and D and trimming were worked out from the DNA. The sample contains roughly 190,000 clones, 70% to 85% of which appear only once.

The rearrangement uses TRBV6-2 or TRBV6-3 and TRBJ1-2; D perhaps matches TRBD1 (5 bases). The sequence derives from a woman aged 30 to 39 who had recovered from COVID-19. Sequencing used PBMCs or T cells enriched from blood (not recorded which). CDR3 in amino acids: CASSAYQGLGGYTF. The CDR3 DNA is TGTGCCAGCAGTGCATACCAGGGTCTCGGTGGCTACACCTTC.